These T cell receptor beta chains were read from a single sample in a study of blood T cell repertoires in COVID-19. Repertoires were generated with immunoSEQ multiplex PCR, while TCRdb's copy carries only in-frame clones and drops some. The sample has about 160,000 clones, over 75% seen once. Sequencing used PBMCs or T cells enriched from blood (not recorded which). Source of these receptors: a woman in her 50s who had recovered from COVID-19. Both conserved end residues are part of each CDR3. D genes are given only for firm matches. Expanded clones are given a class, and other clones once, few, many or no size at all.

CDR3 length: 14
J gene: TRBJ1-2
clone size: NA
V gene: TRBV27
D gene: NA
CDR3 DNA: TGTGCCAGCAGTTTAAGGGGTTATAACTATGGCTACACCTTC
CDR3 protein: CASSLRGYNYGYTF

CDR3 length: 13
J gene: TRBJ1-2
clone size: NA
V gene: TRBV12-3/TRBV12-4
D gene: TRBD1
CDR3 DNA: TGTGCCAGCAGTCCGGACAGGGAATATGGCTACACCTTC
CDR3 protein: CASSPDREYGYTF

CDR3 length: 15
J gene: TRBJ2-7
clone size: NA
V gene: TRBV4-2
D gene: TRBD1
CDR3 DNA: TGTGCCAGCAGCCACCCGGGACAGGGGGCCTACGAGCAGTACTTC
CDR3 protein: CASSHPGQGAYEQYF

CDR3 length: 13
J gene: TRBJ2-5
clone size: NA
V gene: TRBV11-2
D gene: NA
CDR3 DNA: TGTGCCAGCAGCTTAGCAGGGTGGGAGACCCAGTACTTC
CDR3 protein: CASSLAGWETQYF

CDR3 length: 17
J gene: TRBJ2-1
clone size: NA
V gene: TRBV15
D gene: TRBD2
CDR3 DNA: TGTGCCACCAGCCCACGACTAGGGCTAGCGGGGGGCAATGAGCAGTTCTTC
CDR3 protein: CATSPRLGLAGGNEQFF

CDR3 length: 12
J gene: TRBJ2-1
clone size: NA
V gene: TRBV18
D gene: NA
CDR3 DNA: TGTGCCAGCTCCCGGGATTACAATGAGCAGTTCTTC
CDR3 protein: CASSRDYNEQFF

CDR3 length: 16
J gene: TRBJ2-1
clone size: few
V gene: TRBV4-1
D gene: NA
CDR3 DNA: TGCGCCAGCAGCCAAGATACAGGGCCTTGGGATGCTGAGCAGTTCTTC
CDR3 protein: CASSQDTGPWDAEQFF

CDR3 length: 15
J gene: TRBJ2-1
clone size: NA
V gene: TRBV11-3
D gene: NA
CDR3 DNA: TGTGCCAGCAGCTTAGTCGCGGACTCCTACAATGAGCAGTTCTTC
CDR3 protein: CASSLVADSYNEQFF

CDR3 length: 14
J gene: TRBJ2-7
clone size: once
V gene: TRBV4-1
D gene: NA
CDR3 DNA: TGCGCCAGCAGCCAGACTATTACGGTCCACGAGCAGTACTTC
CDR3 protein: CASSQTITVHEQYF

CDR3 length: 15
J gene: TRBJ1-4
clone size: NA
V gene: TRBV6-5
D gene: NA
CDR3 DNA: TGTGCCAGCAGTTACTCTGGAGCGAAAGATGAAAAACTGTTTTTT
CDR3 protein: CASSYSGAKDEKLFF

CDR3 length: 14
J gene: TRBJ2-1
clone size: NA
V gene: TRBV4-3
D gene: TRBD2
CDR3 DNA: TGCGCCAGCACTCGAGCGGGGGGGCCCGGTGAGCAGTTCTTC
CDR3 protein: CASTRAGGPGEQFF

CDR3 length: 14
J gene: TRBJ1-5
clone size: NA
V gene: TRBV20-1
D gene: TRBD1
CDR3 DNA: TGCAGTGCTAGTCCTGGACAGGGGGATCAGCCCCAGCATTTT
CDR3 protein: CSASPGQGDQPQHF

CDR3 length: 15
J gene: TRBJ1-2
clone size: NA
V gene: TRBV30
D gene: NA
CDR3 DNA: TGTGCCTGGAGTGTGGGCGTGGTCACCCGCTATGGCTACACCTTC
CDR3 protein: CAWSVGVVTRYGYTF

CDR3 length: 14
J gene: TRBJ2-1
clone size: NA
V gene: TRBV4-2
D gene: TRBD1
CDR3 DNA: TGTGCCAGCAGCCAACCGGGGGACAGGGGCCAGCAGTTCTTC
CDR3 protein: CASSQPGDRGQQFF

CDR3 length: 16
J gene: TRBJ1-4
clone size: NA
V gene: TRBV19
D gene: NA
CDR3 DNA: TGTGCCAGTAGTATCCAAACAGGGACGACTAATGAAAAACTGTTTTTT
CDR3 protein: CASSIQTGTTNEKLFF

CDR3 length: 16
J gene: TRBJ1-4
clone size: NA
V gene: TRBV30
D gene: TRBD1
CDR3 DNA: TGTGCCTGGAGTGTAACAGGGGGCGCAACTAATGAAAAACTGTTTTTT
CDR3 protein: CAWSVTGGATNEKLFF

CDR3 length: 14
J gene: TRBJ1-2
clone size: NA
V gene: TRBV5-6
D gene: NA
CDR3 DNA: TGTGCCAGCAGCTTGGGGGCGAGGGGGAAAGGCTACACCTTC
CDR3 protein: CASSLGARGKGYTF

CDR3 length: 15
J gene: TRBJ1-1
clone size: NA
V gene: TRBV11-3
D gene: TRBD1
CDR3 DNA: TGTGCCAGCAGCTTGGGGGACAGGGGAAACACTGAAGCTTTCTTT
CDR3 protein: CASSLGDRGNTEAFF

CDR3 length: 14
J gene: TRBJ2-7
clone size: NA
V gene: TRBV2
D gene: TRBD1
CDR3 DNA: TGTGCCAGCAGTGTAGGGGGACAGGGTTCGGACCCGTGGTTC
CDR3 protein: CASSVGGQGSDPWF

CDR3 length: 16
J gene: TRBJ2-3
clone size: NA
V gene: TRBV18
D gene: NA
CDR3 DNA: TGTGCCAGCTCACCACCGATCGGGTATAGCACAGATACGCAGTATTTT
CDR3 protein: CASSPPIGYSTDTQYF

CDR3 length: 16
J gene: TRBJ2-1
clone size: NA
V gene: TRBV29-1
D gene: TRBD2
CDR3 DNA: TGCAGCGTTGATATGACTAGCGGGGGTCTATACAATGAGCAGTTCTTC
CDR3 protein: CSVDMTSGGLYNEQFF

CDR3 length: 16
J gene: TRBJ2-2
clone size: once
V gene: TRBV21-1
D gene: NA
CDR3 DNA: TGTGCCAGCAGCAACCTCGGGGTAGCCCGCACCGGGGAGCTGTTTTTT
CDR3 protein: CASSNLGVARTGELFF

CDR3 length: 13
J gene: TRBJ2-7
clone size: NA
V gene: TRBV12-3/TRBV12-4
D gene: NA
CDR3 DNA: TGTGCCAGCAGTTCCGGACACCTCTACGAGCAGTACTTC
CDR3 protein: CASSSGHLYEQYF

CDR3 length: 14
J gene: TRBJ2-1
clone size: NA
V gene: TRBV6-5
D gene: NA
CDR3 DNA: TGTGCCAGCAGTTATGGGCCCCAATCCGGTGAGCAGTTCTTC
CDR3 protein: CASSYGPQSGEQFF

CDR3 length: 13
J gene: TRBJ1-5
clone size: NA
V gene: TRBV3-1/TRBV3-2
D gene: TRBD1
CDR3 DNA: TGTGCCACTCCGGGACAGGGAAATCAGCCCCAGCATTTT
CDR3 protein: CATPGQGNQPQHF

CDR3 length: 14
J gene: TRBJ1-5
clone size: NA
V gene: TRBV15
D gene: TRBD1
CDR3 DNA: TGTGCCACCACCCTGGACAGGGGCAATCAGCCCCAGCATTTT
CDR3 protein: CATTLDRGNQPQHF